This is a list of T cell receptor beta chains from one sample in a study of cytomegalovirus exposure and HLA in healthy donors. Repertoires were generated with immunoSEQ multiplex PCR, while TCRdb's copy carries only in-frame clones and drops some. The sample gives around 100,000 clones, 55% to 75% of which show up once; 16% is in the top ten. The sample consisted of PBMCs. All receptors come from a woman younger than 30 in good health and CMV-seropositive. CDR3s leave out the opening cysteine and the closing phenylalanine or tryptophan. A row's size may be missing; if present it is once, few, many or a size class.

clone_size j_call v_call cdr3_aa
NA TRBJ2-2 TRBV4-2 ASSQGGMPGELF
NA TRBJ2-5 TRBV7-2 ASSLVGWGTSRETQY
NA TRBJ1-5 TRBV6-1 ASRTGQISNQPQH
NA TRBJ1-1 TRBV5-4 ASSLVQSNTEAF
NA TRBJ2-5 TRBV5-8 ASSLASGRARETQY
once TRBJ1-2 TRBV6-6 ASSYAEDYGYT
NA TRBJ1-1 TRBV5-1 ASSWGGGETEAF
NA TRBJ2-7 TRBV5-1 ASSRQDSYEQY
NA TRBJ2-5 TRBV14 ASSQVRGTGIQETQY
NA TRBJ1-3 TRBV7-9 ASTQFRGSGNTIY
NA TRBJ2-5 TRBV6-4 ASSDQSAQY